The 14 T cell receptor beta chains reported below all come from one sample, sequenced in a study of cytomegalovirus exposure and HLA in healthy donors. Vbeta (60) and Jbeta (13) primers were used in the PCR. Repertoires were generated with immunoSEQ multiplex PCR, while TCRdb's copy carries only in-frame clones and drops some. This repertoire shows about 130,000 clones, 77% found once; its top ten account for around 13%. Sequencing was done on a sample of PBMCs. These TCRs come from a woman aged 40 to 55 in good health and CMV-seropositive.

The rearrangement links TRBV7-9 to TRBJ2-2; D is perhaps TRBD2 (6 bases). The CDR3 spans 15 residues. V was shortened by 3 bases and J by 6 bases, with 14 bases between the two germline ends. Germline assignment: CDR1 SEHNR and CDR2 FQNEAQ (reference sequence). The CDR3 sequence is CASSFPFGGAGELFF. For the CDR3, the DNA is TGTGCCAGCAGCTTCCCCTTCGGGGGAGCCGGGGAGCTGTTTTTT.

The CDR3 is CASSLGGSSYNSPLHF. CDR3 nucleotide sequence: TGTGCCAGCAGCTTGGGAGGCAGCTCCTATAATTCACCCCTCCACTTT. The V and J genes are TRBV5-4 and TRBJ1-6; D gene ambiguous. Germline values: CDR1 SGHNT, CDR2 YYREEE (reference sequence). The CDR3 is 16 amino acids. The germline V and J ends were trimmed by 0 bases and 0 bases, with 7 bases remaining between them.

The chain employs TRBV5-5 and TRBJ2-5; possibly TRBD1 for D (6 bases). From germline, CDR1 is SGHKS and CDR2 YYEKEE (reference sequence). CDR3 length: 13 residues. V was pared by 4 bases and J by 4 bases, with 11 bases between. The CDR3 protein is CASSGTTGETQYF. CDR3 in DNA: TGTGCCAGCAGCGGGACAACTGGAGAGACCCAGTACTTC.

Details on this clone: The sample has other DNA sequences that encode this CDR3 too. The genes are TRBV5-4 and TRBJ2-1; 10 nucleotides agree with TRBD1. The CDR3 is 13 amino acids. Germline V CDR1 and CDR2: SGHNT, YYREEE (reference sequence). Trimming removed 7 bases from V and 6 bases from J; junction bases left unmatched: 4. CDR3 sequence reads: CASSWDRGNEQFF. The CDR3 DNA is TGTGCCAGCTCCTGGGACAGGGGCAATGAGCAGTTCTTC.

J is TRBJ2-1 and V is TRBV5-1, with 7 bases lining up with TRBD1. With V trimmed by 4 bases and J by 4 bases, 8 bases remained unmatched. The CDR3 has 15 amino acids. Germline V gene sequence: CDR1 SGHRS, CDR2 YFSETQ. The chain's CDR3 is CASSPRTGSYNEQFF. As DNA, the CDR3 is TGCGCCAGCAGCCCACGGACAGGTTCGTACAATGAGCAGTTCTTC.

CDR3 sequence: CASSGGTATSAAYNEQFF. The CDR3 DNA sequence: TGCGCCAGCAGCGGGGGGACAGCGACTAGCGCAGCCTACAATGAGCAGTTCTTC. This chain uses TRBV5-1 with TRBJ2-1, with D maybe TRBD2 (8 bases). Trimming stripped 4 bases from V and 2 bases from J, with 22 bases between. The CDR3 is made up of 18 amino acids. Germline V lookup: CDR1 SGHRS, CDR2 YFSETQ.

The chain joins TRBV5-6 to TRBJ1-4; TRBD1 is a possible D gene (6 bases). CDR1 and CDR2 (germline): SGHDT, YYEEEE. The CDR3 length is 14 residues. Between the trimmed V and J ends, which lost 2 bases and 8 bases, there was a span of 13 bases. The CDR3 DNA is TGTGCCAGCAGCTTCAAACAGGGTGGCGAAAAACTGTTTTTT. Translating gives CASSFKQGGEKLFF.

The DNA of the CDR3 is TGTGCCAGCACCGTACTAGCGGGCAGCACAGATACGCAGTATTTT. Amino acid sequence: CASTVLAGSTDTQYF. This sequence joins TRBV28 and TRBJ2-3, with 9 bases aligning to TRBD2. Germline-derived CDR1 and CDR2 are MDHEN and SYDVKM. Trimming took 7 bases from V and 0 from J; bases not matched to a gene: 5. The CDR3 spans 15 residues. Full variable domain (outside the CDR3, taken from reference TRBV28 and TRBJ2-3): DVKVTQSSRYLVKRTGEKVFLECVQDMDHENMFWYRQDPGLGLRLIYFSYDVKMKEKGDIPEGYSVSREKKERFSLILESASTNQTSMYLCASTVLAGSTDTQYFGPGTRLTVL.

The DNA for the CDR3 is TGCGCCAGCAGCTCGTTGTCTAGCGGGACCTTCGCAGATACGCAGTATTTT. This sequence encodes CASSSLSSGTFADTQYF. The chain combines TRBV5-1 with TRBJ2-3, with 9 bases that match TRBD2. CDR3 length: 17 residues. V lost 3 bases, J lost 4 bases, and 12 bases stayed unmatched. Germline V gene lookup returns CDR1 SGHRS and CDR2 YFSETQ.

Only one count was recorded for this clone. The rearrangement joins TRBV6-1 to TRBJ2-5; the match to TRBD1 covers 7 bases. Germline trimming cut 10 bases from V and 4 bases from J; bases unmatched to any gene: 9. Germline V gene sequence: CDR1 MNHNS, CDR2 SASEGT. CDR3 length equals 13 residues. Here the CDR3 DNA reads TGTGCCACCCGAGACAGGGAGAGAGAGACCCAGTACTTC. Protein sequence: CATRDRERETQYF.

The chain is built from TRBV5-4 and TRBJ2-7, with 7 bases that match TRBD1. V was pared by 5 bases and J by 2 bases, with 13 bases of the junction left unmatched. Germline V gene data show CDR1 as SGHNT and CDR2 as YYREEE (reference sequence). The CDR3 is 16 residues long. The CDR3 DNA reads as TGTGCCAGCAGGCATTCTCAGGGGGAGAGGGCCTACGAGCAGTACTTC. Its translation: CASRHSQGERAYEQYF.

The genes are TRBV5-1 and TRBJ2-7; 7 nucleotides agree with TRBD1. The CDR3 runs to 14 residues. Germline V gene sequence: CDR1 SGHRS, CDR2 YFSETQ. V lost 6 bases to trimming and J lost 6 bases; unmatched junction nucleotides: 12. CDR3: CASKKGAQLLEQYF. CDR3 DNA sequence: TGCGCCAGCAAAAAGGGGGCACAGCTTCTCGAGCAGTACTTC.

V is TRBV4-1 and J is TRBJ2-2, with 9 bases matching TRBD1. The CDR3 totals 20 residues. V was clipped by 0 bases and J by 6 bases; unmatched bases: 17. Germline values: CDR1 MGHRA, CDR2 YSYEKL. For the CDR3, the DNA is TGCGCCAGCAGCCAAGAGGGGCTTCCGGGACAGGGTCGGATGGCCGGGGAGCTGTTTTTT. Translating gives CASSQEGLPGQGRMAGELFF.

The chain uses TRBV19 and TRBJ2-7; TRBD1 might be the D (6 bases). The CDR3 covers 15 residues. Trimming pared 4 bases from V and 1 base from J, leaving 14 bases between. The germline V gene has CDR1 LNHDA and CDR2 SQIVND (reference sequence). This CDR3 is CASSTRKQGSYEQYF. DNA for the CDR3: TGTGCCAGTAGTACCCGTAAACAGGGATCCTACGAGCAGTACTTC.